The 6 T cell receptor beta chains below all came from one sample that was sequenced in a study of breast tumors, draining lymph nodes, adjacent tissues. Breast cancer patients provided tissue from their axillary draining lymph nodes. TCRdb re-derived calls from the multiplex PCR reads in MiXCR, one entry per CDR3 protein. The sample carries about 100,000 distinct CDR3 sequences, approximately 21% recorded once. The specimen sequenced was axillary lymph node tissue. These receptors were collected from a female donor with breast cancer. Some clones in this sample may be carry-over from other donors' samples.

This clonotype showed up many times. This chain uses TRBV6-5 with TRBJ1-2, with D hard to call. There are 13 residues in the CDR3. The germline V gene encodes CDR1 MNHEY and CDR2 SVGAGI. V was clipped by 6 bases and J by 7 bases, with 15 bases between them. CDR3 nucleotides: TGTGCCAGCAGCGCCCTTCGTACGGGTGGCTACACCTTC. It codes for CASSALRTGGYTF.

This clonotype came up many times. The chain is built from TRBV19 and TRBJ2-1; perhaps TRBD2 as D (6 bases). CDR3 length: 15 residues. Germline assignment: CDR1 LNHDA and CDR2 SQIVND (reference sequence). V lost 3 bases, J lost 5 bases, and 14 bases lay in between. Written as DNA, the CDR3 is TGTGCCAGTAGTATTCGGGACTGGAGCCACAATGAGCAGTTCTTC. This translates into CASSIRDWSHNEQFF.

This clonotype was detected ten times or more. V and J are TRBV6-4 and TRBJ1-2; 7 nucleotides align to TRBD1. This CDR3 region has 16 residues. J was trimmed by 5 bases and V by 6 bases; bases with no gene match: 15. The germline V gene encodes CDR1 MRHNA and CDR2 SNTAGT. In nucleotides, the CDR3 is TGTGCCAGCAGGGAAAAGGGGGCGGCGGGTTTTTATGGCTACACCTTC. As protein: CASREKGAAGFYGYTF.

Note on this clonotype: At one boundary the junction diverges from the germline segment, which might be a read error. The chain recombines TRBV28 with TRBJ2-3; D perhaps matches TRBD1 (5 bases). Germline CDR1 and CDR2: MDHEN and SYDVKM. The CDR3 consists of 14 residues. The CDR3 sequence is CASSFAGITDTRYF. CDR3 nucleotide sequence: TGTGCCAGCAGTTTCGCAGGGATAACAGATACGCGGTATTTT.

This clonotype has a single count. The chain employs TRBV11-2 and TRBJ2-4; D is uncertain. The V gene lost 1 base and the J gene lost 7 bases, with 5 bases spanning the gap. The CDR3 is 12 residues long. Germline loops: CDR1 SGHAT, CDR2 FQNNGV. The CDR3 spells CASSLGKNIQYF. CDR3 sequence (DNA): TGTGCCAGCAGCTTAGGTAAGAACATTCAGTACTTC. The full variable domain, rest sourced from reference TRBV11-2 and TRBJ2-4, is EAGVAQSPRYKIIEKRQSVAFWCNPISGHATLYWYQQILGQGPKLLIQFQNNGVVDDSQLPKDRFSAERLKGVDSTLKIQPAKLEDSAVYLCASSLGKNIQYFGAGTRLSVL.

There are a few counts of this clonotype. V usage is TRBV7-3 and J usage is TRBJ1-1, with D possibly matching TRBD1 (5 bases). CDR3 length equals 12 residues. Germline loops: CDR1 SGHTA, CDR2 FQGTGA. Trimming stripped 6 bases from V and 6 bases from J, with 11 bases between. The CDR3: CASRDAGSEAFF. CDR3 nucleotide sequence: TGTGCCAGCAGGGACGCAGGGTCTGAAGCTTTCTTT.